What follows describes a single TCR beta chain. This table comes from immunoSEQ multiplex PCR, and its TCRdb copy is limited to in-frame clones, with some not included. The table lists 70,000 to 90,000 clones, nearly 90% of them singletons. The data are from a study of blood T cell repertoires in COVID-19. The CDR3 is 11 amino acids. The ends lost 3 bases at V and 6 bases at J; junction bases unmatched: 0. Germline V gene sequence: CDR1 DFQATT, CDR2 SNEGSKA (reference sequence). The sequence was collected from a man between 50 and 59 years old with acute or convalescent COVID-19. Material: peripheral blood. The rearrangement uses TRBV20-1 and TRBJ2-3; 7 bases line up with TRBD2. The CDR3 loop reads CSARGGDTQYF. The CDR3 DNA sequence: TGCAGTGCTAGGGGGGGGGATACGCAGTATTTT.